The 23 T cell receptor beta chains presented below share a single source sample, sequenced in a study of control samples from healthy donors and cancer patients. Repertoires were generated with immunoSEQ multiplex PCR, while TCRdb's copy carries only in-frame clones and drops some. The sample lists approximately 49,000 clones, roughly nine tenths occurring once. The specimen sequenced was PBMCs. The receptors stem from a man aged 35 to 55 with colorectal cancer.

The chain joins TRBV11-2 to TRBJ1-5; D is ambiguous. The V end was cut by 1 base, the J end by 0 bases, with 7 bases between. The length of the CDR3 is 15 residues. Germline V lookup: CDR1 SGHAT, CDR2 FQNNGV. CDR3 region: CASSLGVVSNQPQHF. DNA of the CDR3: TGTGCCAGCAGCTTAGGAGTAGTTAGCAATCAGCCCCAGCATTTT.

CDR3 in DNA: TGTGCCAGCAGTACCTTAGACATGGCCCGCGGGGAGACCCAGTACTTC. Encoded protein: CASSTLDMARGETQYF. This rearrangement joins TRBV6-2 or TRBV6-3 to TRBJ2-5; a possible D gene is TRBD2 (5 bases). The CDR3 contains 16 residues. Per the germline V gene, CDR1 is MNHEY and CDR2 is SVGEGT. Trimming took off 5 bases at V and 5 bases at J, with 21 bases between the two ends.

This clone showed up just once. The CDR3 protein is CASSLYLDLSYEQYF. As DNA, the CDR3 is TGTGCCAGCAGCTTGTACTTGGACCTCTCCTACGAGCAGTACTTC. The chain employs TRBV5-5 and TRBJ2-7; no firm D call. The germline CDR1 and CDR2 sequences are SGHKS and YYEKEE (reference sequence). The CDR3 is 15 amino acids. The V gene lost 1 base and the J gene lost 0 bases, with 11 bases spanning the gap.

The genes are TRBV5-1 and TRBJ2-7; 8 bases are a match to TRBD2. V shed 1 base, J shed 2 bases, and the junction held 2 bases outside the gene matches. The CDR3 spans 14 residues. Germline V gene sequence: CDR1 SGHRS, CDR2 YFSETQ. CDR3 sequence: CASSLRGLAYEQYF. CDR3 bases: TGCGCCAGCAGCTTGAGGGGACTAGCCTACGAGCAGTACTTC.

This clone is a singleton in its sample. The chain recombines TRBV24-1 with TRBJ2-7, with TRBD2 identical over 8 bases. Germline V gene sequence: CDR1 KGHDR, CDR2 SFDVKD. V shed 3 bases and J 1 base; nucleotides not matched to a gene: 7. The CDR3 is 16 amino acids. The CDR3 loop is CATSDGGAGGSYEQYF. The CDR3 nucleotides are TGTGCCACCAGTGATGGGGGGGCGGGAGGATCCTACGAGCAGTACTTC.

Here the CDR3 reads CASSHSAPVQYF. CDR3 DNA: TGTGCCAGCAGTCATTCCGCCCCGGTCCAGTACTTC. The genes are TRBV12-3 or TRBV12-4 and TRBJ2-5; no clear D. The CDR3 extends over 12 amino acids. V lost 5 bases and J lost 10, with 14 bases in between.

V usage is TRBV7-9 and J usage is TRBJ2-6; D not resolved. Germline CDR1 SEHNR, CDR2 FQNEAQ (reference sequence). V was pared by 1 base and J by 0 bases, with 7 bases between. The CDR3 consists of 16 residues. The CDR3, as DNA: TGTGCCAGCAGCTTAGAATCAGCCTCTGGGGCCAACGTCCTGACTTTC. This encodes CASSLESASGANVLTF.

The J gene is TRBJ2-1, the V gene TRBV19; D is possibly TRBD2 (5 bases). Trimming took 7 bases from V and 7 from J, leaving 14 bases between them. Per germline, CDR1 LNHDA and CDR2 SQIVND (reference sequence). The CDR3 covers 13 residues. CDR3: CASTGSGLNEQFF. The CDR3, as DNA: TGTGCCAGTACGGGGTCCGGATTGAATGAGCAGTTCTTC.

The chain uses TRBV11-2 and TRBJ2-7; D remains unclear. The CDR3 has 18 amino acids. Germline CDR1 SGHAT, CDR2 FQNNGV. The ends were cut back, 8 bases at V and 0 bases at J, with 26 bases in the middle. CDR3 DNA sequence: TGTGCCAGCCATTCGGTTGGGCTAGTCACGGGTTACTCCTACGAGCAGTACTTC. It translates to CASHSVGLVTGYSYEQYF.

The V call is TRBV2, the J call TRBJ1-6, with D possibly TRBD1 on 5 matching bases. Looked up from germline, CDR1 is SNHLY and CDR2 is FYNNEI. The CDR3 sequence is 15 residues long. Trimming removed 6 bases from V and 3 bases from J, with 12 bases in between. The CDR3 DNA reads TGTGCCAGCAGACTGGGGACGGTCTATAATTCACCCCTCCACTTT. Protein: CASRLGTVYNSPLHF.

The rearrangement links TRBV21-1 to TRBJ2-3; the DNA was not compared with TRBD1, the D call given in the table. TRBV21-1 is given as a pseudogene. The CDR3 is 23 amino acids. In DNA, the CDR3 is TGTGCCAGCAGCAACAAATGTCTTCGGGACAGGGGGCGGGAGCCCTCTAGCACAGATACGCAGTATTTT. Protein sequence: CASSNKCLRDRGREPSSTDTQYF.

The V gene is TRBV3-1 (or the pseudogene TRBV3-2), the J gene TRBJ2-3; TRBD2 matches 10 bases. This CDR3 comprises 16 residues. Germline loops: CDR1 LGHDT, CDR2 YNNKEL (reference sequence). The V and J ends lost 1 base and 6 bases, in that order; junction bases with no gene match: 7. CDR3 loop: CASSQGPSGSSDTQYF. DNA of the CDR3: TGTGCCAGCAGCCAAGGTCCTAGCGGGAGTTCGGATACGCAGTATTTT.

This clone occurred once. The chain uses TRBV15 and TRBJ2-1; possible D gene TRBD2, 7 bases. V dropped 9 bases and J dropped 4 bases, with 13 bases sitting between them. CDR1 and CDR2 (germline): LNHNV, YYDKDF (reference sequence). The CDR3 loop spans 13 amino acids. The CDR3 DNA reads TGTGCCACGCGGACTAGGGGGTACAATGAGCAGTTCTTC. Its translation is CATRTRGYNEQFF.

Regarding this clone: One junction end disagrees with the germline gene, perhaps due to a read error. This chain joins TRBV27 and TRBJ2-7, with 10 bases fitting TRBD1. This CDR3 region has 15 residues. Looked up from germline, CDR1 is MNHEY and CDR2 is SMNVEV (reference sequence). The CDR3 protein is CARSHRDRGRYEQYF. CDR3 nucleotides: TGTGCCCGCAGTCACCGGGACAGGGGAAGGTACGAGCAGTACTTC.

The CDR3 sequence: CASSTLENSPLHF. Written as DNA, the CDR3 is TGCGCCAGCAGCACCCTAGAGAATTCACCCCTCCACTTT. The rearrangement joins TRBV5-1 to TRBJ1-6; D gene ambiguous. The germline V gene has CDR1 SGHRS and CDR2 YFSETQ. Trimming stripped 4 bases from V and 7 bases from J, with 9 bases between. CDR3 length: 13 amino acids. Drawing the rest from reference TRBV5-1 and TRBJ1-6, the complete variable domain is KAGVTQTPRYLIKTRGQQVTLSCSPISGHRSVSWYQQTPGQGLQFLFEYFSETQRNKGNFPGRFSGRQFSNSRSEMNVSTLELGDSALYLCASSTLENSPLHFGNGTRLTVT.

The CDR3 DNA follows: TGTGCCAGCACCCCTACCGGACAGGGACGGCATCAGCCCCAGCATTTT. Amino acids: CASTPTGQGRHQPQHF. The chain joins TRBV27 to TRBJ1-5; 8 bases are a match to TRBD1. Germline-derived CDR1 and CDR2 are MNHEY and SMNVEV (reference sequence). J lost 5 bases, V lost 7 bases, and 13 bases had no gene match. The CDR3 covers 16 residues.

For the CDR3, the DNA is TGTGCCAGCAGGAGGGATTTAGGAAACAATCAGCCCCAGCATTTT. Protein product: CASRRDLGNNQPQHF. The rearrangement uses TRBV2 and TRBJ1-5; unclear D gene. Trimming shortened V by 6 bases and J by 3 bases, and 15 bases separated the two germline ends. From germline, CDR1 is SNHLY and CDR2 FYNNEI. The CDR3 extends over 15 amino acids.

The gene calls are TRBV5-5 and TRBJ2-7; 9 bases fit TRBD1. CDR3 length: 14 amino acids. With 0 bases clipped from V and 3 bases from J, the junction kept 1 base outside the gene matches. In germline, CDR1 is SGHKS, CDR2 YYEKEE (reference sequence). The chain's CDR3 is CASSLVGQGYEQYF. The CDR3 DNA reads TGTGCCAGCAGCTTGGTGGGACAGGGCTACGAGCAGTACTTC.

The chain joins TRBV3-1 (or the pseudogene TRBV3-2) to TRBJ2-5, with 7 bases that match TRBD1. The germline V gene has CDR1 LGHDT and CDR2 YNNKEL (reference sequence). The trim removed 6 bases at V and 5 bases at J, leaving 9 bases unmatched. The CDR3 is 14 residues long. DNA for the CDR3: TGTGCCAGCAGGACGCGACAGGGCGGGGAGACCCAGTACTTC. As protein: CASRTRQGGETQYF.

The V call is TRBV14, the J call TRBJ2-1; 12 nucleotides match TRBD2. The germline CDR1 and CDR2 sequences are SGHDN and FVKESK. The J segment lost 9 bases and the V segment lost 1 base, leaving 7 bases of the junction unmatched. The CDR3 loop spans 16 amino acids. CDR3 sequence reads: CASSQVRTSGNTEQFF. CDR3 nucleotides: TGTGCCAGCAGCCAAGTAAGGACTAGCGGGAATACTGAGCAGTTCTTC.

J is TRBJ2-1 and V is TRBV7-9; the match to TRBD2 covers 9 bases. Losses at the gene ends were 2 bases for V and 4 bases for J; bases not matched to a gene: 6. The CDR3 covers 16 residues. CDR1 and CDR2 (germline): SEHNR, FQNEAQ (reference sequence). The CDR3 DNA reads TGTGCCAGCAGCTTATTGCTTGGACTAGCGTACAATGAGCAGTTCTTC. It encodes CASSLLLGLAYNEQFF. Using reference TRBV7-9 and TRBJ2-1 for the parts outside the CDR3, the full variable domain is DTGVSQNPRHKITKRGQNVTFRCDPISEHNRLYWYRQTLGQGPEFLTYFQNEAQLEKSRLLSDRFSAERPKGSFSTLEIQRTEQGDSAMYLCASSLLLGLAYNEQFFGPGTRLTVL.

The chain joins TRBV5-1 to TRBJ2-7, with no clear D. CDR1 is SGHRS and CDR2 is YFSETQ in the germline V gene. Trimming pared 2 bases from V and 5 bases from J, leaving 11 bases between. The CDR3 totals 13 residues. The CDR3 DNA follows: TGCGCCAGCAGCTTCTTGGATTCCAACGAGCAGTACTTC. Translated: CASSFLDSNEQYF. Together with reference TRBV5-1 and TRBJ2-7, the CDR3 gives the full variable domain: KAGVTQTPRYLIKTRGQQVTLSCSPISGHRSVSWYQQTPGQGLQFLFEYFSETQRNKGNFPGRFSGRQFSNSRSEMNVSTLELGDSALYLCASSFLDSNEQYFGPGTRLTVT.

This clone was counted between two and nine times. J is TRBJ2-1 and V is TRBV6-2 or TRBV6-3, with TRBD2 matching over 7 bases. Germline V gene data show CDR1 as MNHEY and CDR2 as SVGEGT. The V gene end was trimmed by 3 bases and the J gene end by 9 bases; junction bases not matched to a gene: 11. The CDR3 extends over 15 amino acids. In DNA, the CDR3 is TGTGCCAGCAGTTATCTAGCGGATAGGGGCACTGAGCAGTTCTTC. This sequence encodes CASSYLADRGTEQFF.